This T cell receptor beta chain was profiled in a study of blood T cells in healthy people across ages. Points from the study as a whole: It was found that TCR beta diversity correlated strongly with the percentage of naive T cells. Per million T cells, TCR beta diversity dropped roughly linearly as age increased.

Remarks on this clonotype: Its target is not known.

The donors, aged about 6 to 90, were healthy Caucasians from Russia. The V gene end was trimmed by 5 bases and the J gene end by 7 bases; junction bases not matched to a gene: 9. The CDR3 runs 15 residues. Alongside a J-beta primer mix, a sample-barcoded 5' primer served in a second PCR lasting about 7 to 11 cycles. TCRdb fed the 5' RACE reads into MiXCR, producing one record per CDR3 protein. This table holds 1.5 million to 2 million distinct CDR3 sequences, 28% found once. Input material: blood. The TCR comes from a woman younger than 45 in good health. The chain employs TRBV12-3 or TRBV12-4 and TRBJ1-5; TRBD1 matches 9 bases. CDR3 residues: CASSAGQGGKQPQHF. Written as DNA, the CDR3 is TGTGCCAGCAGTGCGGGACAGGGTGGAAAGCAGCCCCAGCATTTT.